This T cell receptor (beta chain) was retrieved from a study of regulatory T cells in long-lasting Graves disease. In this sample, this clonotype turned up many times. The time point was: newly diagnosed GD, antithyroid drugs for less than 3 months. Generation of the TCR library employed RNA extracted from PBMCs. To make TCR beta libraries, researchers used iRepertoire HTBI primers and Arm-PCR of CDR3 regions. TCRdb re-analysed the multiplex PCR reads in MiXCR, keeping a single row per CDR3 protein. Among 320,000 or so distinct CDR3 sequences listed, over 15% were seen once. V was shortened by 0 bases and J by 2 bases, with 16 bases between the two germline ends. The CDR3 runs to 18 residues. Germline V gives CDR1 SNHLY, CDR2 FYNNEI.

This receptor was obtained from a female donor with Graves disease. The input for sequencing was peripheral blood mononuclear cells (PBMCs), taken at new diagnosis, from a patient treated with antithyroid drugs. This chain joins TRBV2 and TRBJ2-2; tentatively, D is TRBD2 (5 bases). This CDR3 is CASSEARIGDYNTGELFF. CDR3 nucleotide sequence: TGTGCCAGCAGTGAAGCGCGGATTGGAGACTATAACACCGGGGAGCTGTTTTTT.